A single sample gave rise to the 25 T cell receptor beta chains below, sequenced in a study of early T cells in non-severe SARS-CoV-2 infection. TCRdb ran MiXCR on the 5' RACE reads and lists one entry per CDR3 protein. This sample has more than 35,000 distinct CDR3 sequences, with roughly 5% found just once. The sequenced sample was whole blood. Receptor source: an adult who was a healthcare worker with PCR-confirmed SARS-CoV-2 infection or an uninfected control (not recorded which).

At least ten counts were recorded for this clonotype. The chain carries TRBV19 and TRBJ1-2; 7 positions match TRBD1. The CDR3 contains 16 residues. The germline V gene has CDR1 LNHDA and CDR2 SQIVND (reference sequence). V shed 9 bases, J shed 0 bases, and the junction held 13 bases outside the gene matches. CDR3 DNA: TGTGCCAGCCTCGGGACAGAACCTTTCACTAACTATGGCTACACCTTC. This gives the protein CASLGTEPFTNYGYTF.

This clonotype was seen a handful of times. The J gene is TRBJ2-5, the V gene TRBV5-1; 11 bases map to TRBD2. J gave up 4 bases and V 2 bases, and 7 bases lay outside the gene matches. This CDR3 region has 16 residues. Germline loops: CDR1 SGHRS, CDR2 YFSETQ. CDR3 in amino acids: CASSFGASGRRETQYF. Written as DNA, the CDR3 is TGCGCCAGCAGCTTCGGGGCTAGCGGGAGGAGAGAGACCCAGTACTTC.

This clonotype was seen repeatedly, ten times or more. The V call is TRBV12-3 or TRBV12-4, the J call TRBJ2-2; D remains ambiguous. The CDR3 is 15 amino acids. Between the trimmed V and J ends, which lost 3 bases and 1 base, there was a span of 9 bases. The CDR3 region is CASSFWQMNTGELFF. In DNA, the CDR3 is TGTGCCAGCAGTTTTTGGCAGATGAACACCGGGGAGCTGTTTTTT.

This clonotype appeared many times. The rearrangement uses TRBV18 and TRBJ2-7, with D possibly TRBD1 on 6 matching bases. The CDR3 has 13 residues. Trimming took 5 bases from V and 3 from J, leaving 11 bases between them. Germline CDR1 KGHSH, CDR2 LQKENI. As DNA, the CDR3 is TGTGCCAGCTCAGCCACAGGGTTCTACGAGCAGTACTTC. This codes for CASSATGFYEQYF. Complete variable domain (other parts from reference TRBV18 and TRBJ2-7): NAGVMQNPRHLVRRRGQEARLRCSPMKGHSHVYWYRQLPEEGLKFMVYLQKENIIDESGMPKERFSAEFPKEGPSILRIQQVVRGDSAAYFCASSATGFYEQYFGPGTRLTVT.

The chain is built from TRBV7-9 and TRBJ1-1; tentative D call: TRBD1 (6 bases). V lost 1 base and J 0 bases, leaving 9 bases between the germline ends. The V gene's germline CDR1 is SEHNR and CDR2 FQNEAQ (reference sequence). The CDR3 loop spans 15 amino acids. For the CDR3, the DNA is TGTGCCAGCAGCTTAGGGAGGACAGTGAACACTGAAGCTTTCTTT. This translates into CASSLGRTVNTEAFF.

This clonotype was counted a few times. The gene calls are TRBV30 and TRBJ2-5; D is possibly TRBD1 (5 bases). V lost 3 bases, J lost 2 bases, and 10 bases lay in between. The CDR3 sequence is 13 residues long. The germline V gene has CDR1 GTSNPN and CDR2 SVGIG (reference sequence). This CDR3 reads CAWRAGNQETQYF. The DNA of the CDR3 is TGTGCCTGGAGGGCAGGGAATCAAGAGACCCAGTACTTC.

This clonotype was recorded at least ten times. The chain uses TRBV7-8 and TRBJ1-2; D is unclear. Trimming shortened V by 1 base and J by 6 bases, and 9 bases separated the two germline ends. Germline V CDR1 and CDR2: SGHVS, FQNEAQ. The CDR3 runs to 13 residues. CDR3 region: CASSLGPKNGYTF. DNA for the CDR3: TGTGCCAGCAGCTTAGGACCGAAAAATGGCTACACCTTC.

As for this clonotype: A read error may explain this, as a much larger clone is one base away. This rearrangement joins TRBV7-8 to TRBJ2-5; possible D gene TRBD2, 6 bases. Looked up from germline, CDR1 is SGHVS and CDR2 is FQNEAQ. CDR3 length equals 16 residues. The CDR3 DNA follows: TGTGCCAGCAGCCAACTAGCAGGTCGTTCCCAAGAGACCCCGTACTTC. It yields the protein CASSQLAGRSQETPYF.

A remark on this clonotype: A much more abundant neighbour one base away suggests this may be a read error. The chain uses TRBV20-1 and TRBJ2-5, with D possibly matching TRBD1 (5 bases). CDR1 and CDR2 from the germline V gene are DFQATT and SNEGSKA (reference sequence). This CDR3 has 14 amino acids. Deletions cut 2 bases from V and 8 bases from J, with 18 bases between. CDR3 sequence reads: CSARLSGFGDTQYF. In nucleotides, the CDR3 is TGCAGTGCTAGATTGTCAGGGTTCGGAGACACCCAGTACTTC.

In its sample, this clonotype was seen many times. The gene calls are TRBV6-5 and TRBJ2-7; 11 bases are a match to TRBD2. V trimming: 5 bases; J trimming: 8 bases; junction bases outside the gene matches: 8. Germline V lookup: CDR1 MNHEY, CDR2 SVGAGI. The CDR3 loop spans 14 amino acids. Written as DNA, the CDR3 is TGTGCCAGCAGTGGTAGCGGGAGGGGAGGGAAGCAGTACTTC. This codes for CASSGSGRGGKQYF.

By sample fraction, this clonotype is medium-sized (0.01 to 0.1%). The CDR3 DNA is TGTGCCAGCAGCTCCTACTTGAACACTGAAGCTTTCTTT. Translation gives CASSSYLNTEAFF. V usage is TRBV5-5 and J usage is TRBJ1-1; D is ambiguous. The CDR3 runs 13 residues. Trimming took off 3 bases at V and 0 bases at J, with 6 bases between the two ends. Germline V CDR1 and CDR2: SGHKS, YYEKEE (reference sequence).

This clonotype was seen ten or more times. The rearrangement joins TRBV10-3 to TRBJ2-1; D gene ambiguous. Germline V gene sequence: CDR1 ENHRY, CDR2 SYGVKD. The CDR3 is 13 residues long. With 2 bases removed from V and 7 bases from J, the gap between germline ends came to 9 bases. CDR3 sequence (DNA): TGTGCCATCAGTGAGGCGCTAGATAATGAGCAGTTCTTC. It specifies CAISEALDNEQFF.

The CDR3 bases are TGTGCCAGCAGCCAGATGGGACTAGCGGGAATCAAGACCCAGTACTTC. Its protein is CASSQMGLAGIKTQYF. This chain connects TRBV3-1 to TRBJ2-5; 13 nucleotides line up with TRBD2. Trimming removed 3 bases from V and 6 bases from J; junction bases left unmatched: 7. The CDR3 runs to 16 residues. The germline gives CDR1 LGHDT, CDR2 YNNKEL (reference sequence).

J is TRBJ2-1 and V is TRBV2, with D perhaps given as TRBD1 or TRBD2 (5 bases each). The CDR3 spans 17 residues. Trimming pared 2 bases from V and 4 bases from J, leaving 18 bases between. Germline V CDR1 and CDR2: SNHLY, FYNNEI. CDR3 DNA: TGTGCCAGCAGTGAATGGGGGACCCGTTCGGTTTACAATGAGCAGTTCTTC. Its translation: CASSEWGTRSVYNEQFF.

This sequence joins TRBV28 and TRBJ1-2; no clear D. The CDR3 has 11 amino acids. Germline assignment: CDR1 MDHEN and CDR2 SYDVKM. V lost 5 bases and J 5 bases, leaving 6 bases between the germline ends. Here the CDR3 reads CASSTVYGYTF. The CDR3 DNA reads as TGTGCCAGCAGTACGGTGTATGGCTACACCTTC.

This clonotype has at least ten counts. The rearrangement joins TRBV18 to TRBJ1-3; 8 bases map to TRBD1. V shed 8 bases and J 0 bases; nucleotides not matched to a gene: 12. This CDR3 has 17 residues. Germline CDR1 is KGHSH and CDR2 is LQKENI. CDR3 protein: CASPVGTGQYSGNTIYF. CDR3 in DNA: TGTGCCAGCCCCGTAGGGACAGGACAATACTCTGGAAACACCATATATTTT.

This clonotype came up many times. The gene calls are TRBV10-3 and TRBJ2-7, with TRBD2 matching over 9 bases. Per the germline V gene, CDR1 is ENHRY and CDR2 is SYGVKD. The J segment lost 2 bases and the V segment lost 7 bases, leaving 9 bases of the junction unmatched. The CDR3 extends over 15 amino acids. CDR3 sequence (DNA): TGTGCCATCACGGCGGGAGCGGGGGGTACCTACGAGCAGTACTTC. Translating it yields CAITAGAGGTYEQYF.

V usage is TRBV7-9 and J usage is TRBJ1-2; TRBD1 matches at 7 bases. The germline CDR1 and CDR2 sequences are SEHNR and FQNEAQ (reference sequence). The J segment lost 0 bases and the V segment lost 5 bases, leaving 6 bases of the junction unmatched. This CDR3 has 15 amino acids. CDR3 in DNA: TGTGCCAGCAGCCGTTGGCAGGGGGCTAACTATGGCTACACCTTC. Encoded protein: CASSRWQGANYGYTF.

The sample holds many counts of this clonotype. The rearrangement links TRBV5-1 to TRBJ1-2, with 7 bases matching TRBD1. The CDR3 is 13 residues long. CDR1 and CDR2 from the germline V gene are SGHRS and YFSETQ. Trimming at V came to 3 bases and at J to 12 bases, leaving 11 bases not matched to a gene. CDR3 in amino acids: CASSSLRQGSHTF. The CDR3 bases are TGCGCCAGCAGCTCCTTACGACAGGGCTCTCACACCTTC. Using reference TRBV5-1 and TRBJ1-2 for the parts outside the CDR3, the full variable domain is KAGVTQTPRYLIKTRGQQVTLSCSPISGHRSVSWYQQTPGQGLQFLFEYFSETQRNKGNFPGRFSGRQFSNSRSEMNVSTLELGDSALYLCASSSLRQGSHTFGSGTRLTVV.

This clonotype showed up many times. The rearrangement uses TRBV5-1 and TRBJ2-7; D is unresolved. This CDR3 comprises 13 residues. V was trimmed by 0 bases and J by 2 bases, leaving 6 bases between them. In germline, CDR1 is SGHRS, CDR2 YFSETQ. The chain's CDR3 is CASSLDEPYEQYF. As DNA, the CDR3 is TGCGCCAGCAGCTTGGACGAGCCCTACGAGCAGTACTTC.

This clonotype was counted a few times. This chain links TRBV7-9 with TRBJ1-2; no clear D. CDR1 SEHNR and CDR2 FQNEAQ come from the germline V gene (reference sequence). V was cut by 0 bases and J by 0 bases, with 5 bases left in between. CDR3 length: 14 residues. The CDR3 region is CASSLAHSNYGYTF. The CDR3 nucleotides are TGTGCCAGCAGCTTAGCGCATTCTAACTATGGCTACACCTTC.

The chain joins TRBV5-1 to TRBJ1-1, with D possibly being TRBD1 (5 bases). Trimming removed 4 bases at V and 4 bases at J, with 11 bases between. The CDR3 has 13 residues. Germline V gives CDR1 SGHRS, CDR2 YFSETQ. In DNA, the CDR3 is TGCGCCAGCAGCGCCGGGGGAAGCACTGAAGCTTTCTTT. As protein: CASSAGGSTEAFF.

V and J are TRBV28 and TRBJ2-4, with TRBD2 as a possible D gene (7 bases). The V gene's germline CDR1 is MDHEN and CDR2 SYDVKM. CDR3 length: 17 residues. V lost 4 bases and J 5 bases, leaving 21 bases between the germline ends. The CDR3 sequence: CASSSPLGRGGQNIQYF. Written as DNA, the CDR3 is TGTGCCAGCAGTTCCCCCTTGGGGAGGGGGGGACAAAACATTCAGTACTTC.

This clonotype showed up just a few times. The CDR3 DNA is TGCGCCAGCAGCTTGACACATTACAATGAGCAGTTCTTC. Its translation is CASSLTHYNEQFF. The chain employs TRBV5-1 and TRBJ2-1, with no clear D. Germline-derived CDR1 and CDR2 are SGHRS and YFSETQ. Trimming shortened V by 1 base and J by 4 bases, and 6 bases separated the two germline ends. This CDR3 is 13 amino acids long.

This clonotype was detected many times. CDR3 sequence reads: CASSPIVRNEQFF. The CDR3 DNA sequence: TGCGCCAGCAGCCCGATCGTACGGAATGAGCAGTTCTTC. The J gene is TRBJ2-1, the V gene TRBV5-1; D not certain. There are 13 residues in the CDR3. The V end was cut by 4 bases, the J end by 7 bases, with 12 bases between. Germline values: CDR1 SGHRS, CDR2 YFSETQ.